This is a list of T cell receptor beta chains from one sample in a study of metastatic and nonmetastatic thyroid tumors. TCRdb ran MiXCR on the PCR reads. The data contain about 85,000 clones, 8% to 9.5% of them singletons. Sequenced material: blood. The receptors shown here come from a female donor with papillary thyroid cancer or a benign thyroid nodule (not recorded which). Some clones in this sample may be carry-over from other donors' samples. Each CDR3 is given with its conserved first and last residue. A D gene is named only where the DNA matches it firmly. The size field is filled for only some rows; it gives once, few, many or a size class.

d_call	v_call	j_call	clone_size	cdr3_nt	cdr3_aa
TRBD1	TRBV30	TRBJ1-6	-	TGTGCCTGGTCTAGGACAGGGGGCAATTCACCCCTCCACTTT	CAWSRTGGNSPLHF
-	TRBV24-1	TRBJ2-5	many	TGTGCCACCAGTGATTTAAAATTCAGCGGGCAAGAGACCCAGTACTTC	CATSDLKFSGQETQYF
-	TRBV3-1	TRBJ2-1	many	TGTGCCAGCAGCCCCTCACTCCTAGTTAAACAGTTCTTC	CASSPSLLVKQFF
-	TRBV20-1	TRBJ2-2	many	TGCAGTGCTAGACGAGGAACCGGGGAGCTGTTTTTT	CSARRGTGELFF
-	TRBV20-1	TRBJ2-7	many	TGCAGTGCTAGAGATATAACGGGGAGCTCCTACGAGCAGTACTTC	CSARDITGSSYEQYF
-	TRBV9	TRBJ2-7	many	TGTGCCAGCAGCGTAAAACAGCCTGGGGAGCAGTACTTC	CASSVKQPGEQYF
-	TRBV5-6	TRBJ2-1	-	TGTGCCAGCAGAAGCGGACTCGGGGGATGGGAGCAGTTCTTC	CASRSGLGGWEQFF
TRBD1	TRBV18	TRBJ1-6	many	TGTGCCAGCTCACCAAGCAGGGGGAATTCACCCCTCCACTTT	CASSPSRGNSPLHF
-	TRBV19	TRBJ1-5	many	TGTGCCAGTAGCCCGGGCAGGGATGATCAGCCCCAGCATTTT	CASSPGRDDQPQHF
TRBD2	TRBV12-3/TRBV12-4	TRBJ2-7	-	TGTGCCAGCAGAAAACCCGGGGGGGGTTCCTACGAGCAGTACTTC	CASRKPGGGSYEQYF
-	TRBV5-1	TRBJ2-2	few	TGCGCCAGCAGCCGCGACAGGAATGAAGAGCTGTTTTTT	CASSRDRNEELFF
TRBD2	TRBV5-1	TRBJ2-7	many	TGCGCCAGCAATCCGACTAGCGGGGGGGCCTACGAGCAGTACTTC	CASNPTSGGAYEQYF
TRBD2	TRBV24-1	TRBJ2-1	many	TGTGCCACCAGTGGGGCGGGGGGCTCCTACAATGAGCAGTTCTTC	CATSGAGGSYNEQFF
-	TRBV6-6	TRBJ1-3	many	TGTGCCAGCAGTTACTTGTTGAGTTCTGGAAACACCATATATTTT	CASSYLLSSGNTIYF
TRBD1	TRBV7-6	TRBJ2-2	many	TGTGCCAGCAGCTTAGGCACAGGGGACACCGGGGAGCTGTTTTTT	CASSLGTGDTGELFF
TRBD1	TRBV28	TRBJ2-5	-	TGTGCCAGCAGTTCCCAACAGGGGACATGGGAGACCCAGTACTTC	CASSSQQGTWETQYF
TRBD1	TRBV5-1	TRBJ1-2	-	TGCGCCAGCAGCCTGGCCCCCGGGGACAGTGGACATGGAGGCTACACCTTC	CASSLAPGDSGHGGYTF
TRBD2	TRBV6-1	TRBJ2-5	many	TGTGCCAGCAGTGCTGCGGGGGGGCGGGAGACCCAGTACTTC	CASSAAGGRETQYF
-	TRBV7-2	TRBJ1-1	many	TGTGCCAGCAGCTTTGGGGCGAACACTGAAGCTTTCTTT	CASSFGANTEAFF